This TCR beta chain is drawn from a study of cytomegalovirus exposure and HLA in healthy donors. Study-wide results and caveats: A later analysis reportedly found that, within productive TCRs, an Asian-associated ancestry cluster had fewer N-insertions than the mean observed across the roughly 630 donors.

Regarding this clone: Its antigen is currently unknown.

Vbeta (60) and Jbeta (13) primers were used in the PCR. Sequencing was performed with immunoSEQ multiplex PCR; in TCRdb, only in-frame clones are kept and a portion is missing. The repertoire includes around 49,000 clones, around three quarters of them detected once, and approximately 7.7% sits in the top ten. Germline V CDR1 and CDR2: SGHTA, FQGNSA. V was clipped by 5 bases and J by 4 bases; unmatched bases: 10. The CDR3 covers 16 residues. V is TRBV7-2 and J is TRBJ1-1; 10 nucleotides match TRBD1. The receptor comes from a man aged 25-45 years in good health and CMV-seropositive. Sequenced: PBMCs. Written as DNA, the CDR3 is TGTGCCAGCAGCCAATTCTTGGGACAGGGGAGCACTGAAGCTTTCTTT. Amino acid sequence: CASSQFLGQGSTEAFF.